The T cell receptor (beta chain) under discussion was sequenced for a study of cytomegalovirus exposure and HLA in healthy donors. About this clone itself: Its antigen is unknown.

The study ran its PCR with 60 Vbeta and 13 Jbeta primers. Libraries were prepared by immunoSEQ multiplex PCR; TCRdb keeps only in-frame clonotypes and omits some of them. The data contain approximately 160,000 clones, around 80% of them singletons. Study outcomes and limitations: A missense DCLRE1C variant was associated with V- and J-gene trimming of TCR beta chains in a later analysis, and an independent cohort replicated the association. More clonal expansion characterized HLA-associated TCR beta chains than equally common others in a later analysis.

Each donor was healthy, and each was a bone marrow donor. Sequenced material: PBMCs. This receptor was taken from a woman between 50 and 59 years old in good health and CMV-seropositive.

The CDR3 spells CASSMIRDSEQYF. CDR3 DNA sequence: TGTGCCAGTAGTATGATCAGGGACTCCGAGCAGTACTTC. The chain joins TRBV19 to TRBJ2-7, with D possibly being TRBD2 (6 bases). The V end was cut by 3 bases, the J end by 6 bases, with 12 bases between. CDR3 length: 13 amino acids. CDR1 is LNHDA and CDR2 is SQIVND in the germline V gene (reference sequence).